A single sample is the source of the 10 T cell receptor beta chains below, sequenced in a study of control samples from healthy donors and cancer patients. TCRdb keeps only in-frame clones here, not all; method: immunoSEQ multiplex PCR. This table has 110,000 or so clones, just over 90% appearing once. The sample taken for sequencing was blood. These receptors originate from a human donor in good health. The donor label of this sample is uncertain.

The CDR3 is CASSLAGGGMQFNEQFF. CDR3 coding DNA: TGCGCCAGCAGCTTGGCGGGGGGAGGGATGCAGTTCAATGAGCAGTTCTTC. This chain joins TRBV5-1 and TRBJ2-1; TRBD2 aligns across 7 bases. The V gene end was trimmed by 0 bases and the J gene end by 6 bases; junction bases not matched to a gene: 12. The CDR3 consists of 17 residues. CDR1 and CDR2 (germline): SGHRS, YFSETQ.

This chain joins TRBV4-2 and TRBJ2-5; the D gene is possibly TRBD1 (6 bases). The V gene lost 0 bases and the J gene lost 5 bases, with 7 bases spanning the gap. The CDR3 runs to 13 residues. Germline V gene data show CDR1 as LGHNA and CDR2 as YNFKEQ. In nucleotides, the CDR3 is TGTGCCAGCAGCCAAGAGGGGGCGGAGACCCAGTACTTC. Amino acid sequence: CASSQEGAETQYF.

This rearrangement joins TRBV5-4 to TRBJ2-1, with D possibly matching TRBD2 (6 bases). Per the germline V gene, CDR1 is SGHNT and CDR2 is YYREEE (reference sequence). This CDR3 has 15 residues. V was shortened by 0 bases and J by 8 bases, with 15 bases between the two germline ends. The CDR3 region is CASSLGLEGIYEQFF. The CDR3, as DNA: TGTGCCAGCAGCTTGGGACTAGAGGGGATCTATGAGCAGTTCTTC.

This rearrangement joins TRBV28 to TRBJ2-3; D unresolved. Germline values: CDR1 MDHEN, CDR2 SYDVKM. Between the trimmed V and J ends, which lost 6 bases and 2 bases, there was a span of 9 bases. This CDR3 region has 13 residues. CDR3 protein: CASSGPATDTQYF. CDR3 nucleotides: TGTGCCAGCAGCGGGCCCGCCACAGATACGCAGTATTTT.

The chain has TRBV6-5 and TRBJ2-5, with a tentative D call TRBD2 (6 bases). The CDR3 is made up of 15 amino acids. Trimming stripped 4 bases from V and 5 bases from J, with 17 bases between. CDR1 MNHEY and CDR2 SVGAGI come from the germline V gene. The CDR3, as DNA: TGTGCCAGCAGTTTTCTCGCGGGGAGCAGGGAGACCCAGTACTTC. It specifies CASSFLAGSRETQYF.

V gene TRBV7-2 combines with J gene TRBJ2-5; 7 bases line up with TRBD1. There are 15 residues in the CDR3. Germline CDR1 SGHTA, CDR2 FQGNSA. Germline trimming cut 3 bases from V and 5 bases from J; bases unmatched to any gene: 9. CDR3 DNA: TGTGCCAGCAGCTTGAGGGGGCGAGAATCGGAGACCCAGTACTTC. Its protein product is CASSLRGRESETQYF.

This clone occurred once. J is TRBJ2-5 and V is TRBV2; tentatively, D is TRBD1 or TRBD2 (6 bases each). CDR3 length equals 15 residues. Trimming stripped 2 bases from V and 5 bases from J, with 15 bases between. Germline V lookup: CDR1 SNHLY, CDR2 FYNNEI. In nucleotides, the CDR3 is TGTGCCAGCAGTGAAACGTTCGGGGGCGGGGAGACCCAGTACTTC. Its translation: CASSETFGGGETQYF.

This chain joins TRBV9 and TRBJ1-1; tentatively, D is TRBD1 (5 bases). The CDR3 is 15 residues long. Trimming took 0 bases from V and 1 from J, leaving 10 bases between them. Germline V gene lookup returns CDR1 SGDLS and CDR2 YYNGEE. The CDR3 coding sequence is TGTGCCAGCAGCGTAGTGGGGGAATCGAACACTGAAGCTTTCTTT. This sequence encodes CASSVVGESNTEAFF. Combining the CDR3 with reference TRBV9 and TRBJ1-1 gives the whole variable domain DSGVTQTPKHLITATGQRVTLRCSPRSGDLSVYWYQQSLDQGLQFLIQYYNGEERAKGNILERFSAQQFPDLHSELNLSSLELGDSALYFCASSVVGESNTEAFFGQGTRLTVV.

The genes are TRBV19 and TRBJ2-3; 7 bases agree with TRBD2. The CDR3 consists of 15 residues. The germline V gene has CDR1 LNHDA and CDR2 SQIVND (reference sequence). J was trimmed by 1 base and V by 1 base; bases with no gene match: 2. CDR3 DNA sequence: TGTGCCAGTAGTATAGGGAGCGGGGGCACAGATACGCAGTATTTT. Amino acids: CASSIGSGGTDTQYF.

This chain links TRBV24-1 with TRBJ2-3; TRBD2 matches 10 bases. Germline CDR1 reads KGHDR; CDR2 reads SFDVKD. The CDR3 covers 18 residues. V lost 8 bases to trimming and J lost 0 bases; unmatched junction nucleotides: 13. CDR3 amino acids: CATTVLLLAGTSTDTQYF. The CDR3 region has the DNA TGTGCCACCACGGTCCTACTACTAGCGGGGACTAGCACAGATACGCAGTATTTT.